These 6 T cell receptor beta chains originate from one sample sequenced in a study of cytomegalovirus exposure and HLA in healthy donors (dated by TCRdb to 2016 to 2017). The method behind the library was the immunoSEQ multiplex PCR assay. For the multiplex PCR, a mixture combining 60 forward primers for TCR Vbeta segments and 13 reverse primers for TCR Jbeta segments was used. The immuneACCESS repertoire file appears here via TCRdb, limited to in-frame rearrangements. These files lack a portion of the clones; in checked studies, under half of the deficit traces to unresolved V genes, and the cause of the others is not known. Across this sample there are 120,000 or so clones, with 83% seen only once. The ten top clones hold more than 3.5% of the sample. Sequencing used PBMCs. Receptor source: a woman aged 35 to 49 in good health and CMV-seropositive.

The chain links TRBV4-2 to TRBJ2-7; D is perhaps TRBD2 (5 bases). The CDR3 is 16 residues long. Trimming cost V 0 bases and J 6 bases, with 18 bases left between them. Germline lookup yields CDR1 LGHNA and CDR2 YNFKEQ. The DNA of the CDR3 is TGTGCCAGCAGCCAAGATGGAAGCGGCCCCCCCCGCGAGCAGTACTTC. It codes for CASSQDGSGPPREQYF.

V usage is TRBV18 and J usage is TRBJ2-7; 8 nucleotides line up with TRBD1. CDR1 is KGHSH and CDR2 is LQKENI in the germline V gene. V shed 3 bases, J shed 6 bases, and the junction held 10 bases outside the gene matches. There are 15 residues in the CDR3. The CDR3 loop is CASSPNPTGVGEQYF. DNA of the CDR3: TGTGCCAGCTCACCCAACCCGACAGGGGTGGGCGAGCAGTACTTC.

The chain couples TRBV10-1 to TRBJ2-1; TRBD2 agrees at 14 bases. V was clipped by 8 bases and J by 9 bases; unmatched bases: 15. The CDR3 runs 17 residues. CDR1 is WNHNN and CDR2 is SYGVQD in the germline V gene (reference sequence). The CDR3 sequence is CASSGLAGGRQSGEQFF. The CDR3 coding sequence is TGCGCCAGCTCTGGACTAGCGGGAGGAAGGCAGTCCGGTGAGCAGTTCTTC.

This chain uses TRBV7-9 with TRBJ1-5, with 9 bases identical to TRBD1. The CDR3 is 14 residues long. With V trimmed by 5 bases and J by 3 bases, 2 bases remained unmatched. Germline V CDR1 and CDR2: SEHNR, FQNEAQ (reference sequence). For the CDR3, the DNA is TGTGCCAGCAGCCGGACAGGGGTCAATCAGCCCCAGCATTTT. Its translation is CASSRTGVNQPQHF.

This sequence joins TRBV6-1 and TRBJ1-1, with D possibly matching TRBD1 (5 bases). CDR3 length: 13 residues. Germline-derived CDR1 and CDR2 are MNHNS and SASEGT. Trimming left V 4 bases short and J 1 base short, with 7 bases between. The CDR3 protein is CASSGGANTEAFF. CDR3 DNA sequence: TGTGCCAGCAGTGGTGGGGCGAACACTGAAGCTTTCTTT.

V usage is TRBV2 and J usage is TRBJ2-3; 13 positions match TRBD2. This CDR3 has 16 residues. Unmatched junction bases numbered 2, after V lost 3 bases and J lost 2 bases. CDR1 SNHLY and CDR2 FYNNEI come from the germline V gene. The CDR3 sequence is CASSEGLAGLTDTQYF. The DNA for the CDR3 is TGTGCCAGCAGTGAGGGACTAGCGGGACTCACAGATACGCAGTATTTT.